This T cell receptor beta chain was sequenced in a study of T-cell memory formation after mild COVID-19. MiXCR, run by TCRdb on the 5' RACE reads, gives a single entry per CDR3 protein. This sample has roughly 250,000 distinct CDR3 sequences, with around 15% found just once. V lost 5 bases to trimming and J lost 4 bases; unmatched junction nucleotides: 14. The CDR3 contains 17 residues. Germline CDR1 SGHAT, CDR2 FQNNGV. This clonotype has only a few counts. V and J are TRBV11-2 and TRBJ2-5; 9 nucleotides agree with TRBD2. The sequencing sample was made of PBMCs or a T cell subset sorted from them (not recorded which). The TCR was taken from a man in his late teens or twenties who had mild COVID-19 (a few samples of this study predate the infection). Cell type and time point are not known. The CDR3 protein is CASSTGAAGGLRETQYF. As DNA, the CDR3 is TGTGCCAGCAGCACTGGAGCCGCGGGGGGGCTCAGAGAGACCCAGTACTTC.